The clone carrying this T cell receptor beta chain was observed at least ten times. This sample was taken from a study of T cells after yellow fever vaccination. Study-level results: Primary-vaccination clones mostly resurfaced post-booster (just under 98% CD4, about 87% CD8). The CD4 compartment and the CD8 compartment contained a small share of clonotypes in common.

5'RACE template switching added a universal primer site and UMIs to TCR cDNA. MiXCR was run by TCRdb on the 5' RACE reads, yielding one entry per CDR3 protein. This sample has 20,000 to 25,000 distinct CDR3 sequences, with approximately 3.2% found just once. This TCR was sampled from a man younger than 35 who received the YFV17D yellow fever vaccine. The starting material was PBMCs, either bulk or a sorted T-cell subset (CD4+, CD8+, memory, or dextramer-sorted; not recorded which), obtained about 41 days after the first yellow fever vaccination.

CDR3 nucleotide sequence: TGTGCCAGCAGTGAATATAATGAGCAGTTCTTC. Its translation: CASSEYNEQFF. The chain carries TRBV2 and TRBJ2-1; D gene unclear. The CDR3 totals 11 residues. Germline V gene data show CDR1 as SNHLY and CDR2 as FYNNEI. Trimming removed 2 bases at V and 7 bases at J, with 3 bases between.